A single T cell receptor beta chain is shown here with its context. Its cognate antigen has yet to be identified. It has no much larger one-base neighbor in the sample; base qualities were not kept. Patients with ophthalmopathy had moderately to severely active disease, with a Clinical Activity Score of 3 or more, a NOSPECS grade of 4 or more, and a disease duration of less than 3 months. Patients with other autoimmune diseases, uncontrolled infections, pregnancy or lactation were excluded from the study. Diagnosis relied on clinical symptoms, serum thyroxine, TRAb, thyroid ultrasound and orbital computed tomography. Ficoll-Paque density gradient centrifugation was used to isolate PBMCs from 8 to 10 ml of fresh peripheral blood. Trizol reagent was used to extract the total RNA, and its quality was then checked on an Agilent 2100 Bioanalyzer. CDR1 ENHRY and CDR2 SYGVKD were looked up in the germline V gene. V is shortened by 4 bases, J by 0 bases, and the region joining them spans 7 bases. The CDR3, from cysteine to phenylalanine, totals 14 residues. Solely the CDR3 DNA is kept, with 42 bases framed from the first base.

The entry originates in a study of Graves' ophthalmopathy and Graves' hyperthyroidism listed by TCRdb under 2018. Background on the whole study: Peripheral blood samples were taken at the time of initial diagnosis, before any treatment was given. For independent validation, a separate cohort was made up of roughly 19 hyperthyroidism patients plus 17 patients who later progressed from hyperthyroidism to ophthalmopathy. To tell Graves' ophthalmopathy apart from Graves' hyperthyroidism, and to predict which patients would progress to ophthalmopathy, the study relied on TCR beta repertoire signatures. After sampling, hyperthyroidism patients received methimazole starting at 30 mg daily, and ophthalmopathy patients received high-dose intravenous methylprednisolone. In total, under 150 blood samples were TCR-sequenced: approximately 40 ophthalmopathy, 80 or so hyperthyroidism and some 17 hyperthyroidism-to-ophthalmopathy patients. To explore V-J signatures that separate ophthalmopathy from hyperthyroidism, a discovery set of approximately 100 patients was enrolled, consisting of 43 with ophthalmopathy and 55 to 65 with stable hyperthyroidism. T-cell repertoires of thyroid tissue and blood were compared in six or seven hyperthyroidism patients. Study-wide findings and limitations: Sample size was not statistically predetermined, and group allocation was not concealed from the investigators. Among expanded thyroid clonotypes with frequency above 0.001, most also showed up in blood, which suggests that blood repertoires may reflect the thyroid immune response. In validation, the model predicted ophthalmopathy progression with more than 70% sensitivity and about 77% specificity; some twelve predicted patients were CT-confirmed with GO in a median of roughly 6.8 months. In cross-validation, the 13-signature model distinguished ophthalmopathy from stable hyperthyroidism with approximately 90% sensitivity and 81.08% specificity, while in the test set the corresponding values were roughly 80% and 75%.

For repertoire sequencing, the TCR beta CDR3 regions were amplified from RNA transcripts. A first-round RT-PCR used HTBI primers with the Qiagen OneStep RT-PCR kit, followed by a second-round multiplex PCR, size selection and purification. Libraries were sequenced on an Illumina HiSeq2000 using paired-end 100 bp reads. Turning to the authors' computational methods: SOAPnuke was used for read processing, and reads with adapters, uncalled bases, a mean Phred below 15, or no exact constant-primer or identifier match were discarded. COPE v1.2.5 was used to merge the high-quality paired reads. Each unique nucleotide sequence was treated as a clonotype, and MiTCR v1.1 was used to align the clonotypes to the IMGT TRB V, D and J references. Only V-J combinations with frequency above 0.0001 were analysed, covering 98% to 99.2% of repertoires. For each V-J combination, a TCR clonal expansion and chaos score was defined as the ratio of F50 clonal expansion to chaos observed in the TCRdist matrix. Welch's t-statistics and random forest were used to reduce the features to some 13 V-J combinations, which were then used as input to a naive Bayes classifier. Thyroid-blood repertoire similarity was quantified with the Morisita-Horn index. TCRdb reprocessed the public reads (quality trimming at Q25 with fastp, clone calling with MiXCR) and kept in-frame beta chains. Rows merge per CDR3 protein into single entries with the most common DNA and genes. V and J calls and clone size were set by TCRdb, not the authors. The sample profile shows about 740,000 distinct CDR3 sequences; 40% of them were found once. 40% to 55% of the sample comes from the top ten.

In this chain, TRBV10-3 is recombined with TRBJ1-3; a confident D gene designation cannot be given. Sample: peripheral blood. The receptor's source is an adult man with Graves' ophthalmopathy. The DNA sequence reads TGTGCCATCAGTGCGCTGTTCTCTGGAAACACCATATATTTT. Its protein product is CAISALFSGNTIYF.